The 15 T cell receptor beta chains in this list originate from one sample, sequenced in a study of beta chain features in type 1 diabetes. TCRB transcripts that were expressed got sequenced, as all of the isolated RNA had been reverse transcribed. Libraries were prepared by immunoSEQ multiplex PCR; TCRdb keeps only in-frame clonotypes and omits some of them. There are 600,000 to 750,000 clones in the sample; roughly 12% occur only once, and 0.09% to 0.15% lies in the top ten. Their target antigens are unknown. General study findings and limits: In every one of the four CD4+ subsets, TCRB CDR3s were moderately but significantly shorter in Type 1 diabetes patients.

The sequenced sample was naive CD4+ T cells from blood. Receptors were obtained from a man aged 25-40 years with type 1 diabetes.

This sequence joins TRBV9 and TRBJ1-3; D is uncertain. From germline, CDR1 is SGDLS and CDR2 YYNGEE. This CDR3 is built from 16 residues. V was shortened by 0 bases and J by 0 bases, with 10 bases between the two germline ends. CDR3: CASSVAFRSSGNTIYF. CDR3 DNA: TGTGCCAGCAGCGTAGCTTTTAGGAGCTCTGGAAACACCATATATTTT.

V is TRBV7-2 and J is TRBJ1-2; D uncertain. From germline, CDR1 is SGHTA and CDR2 FQGNSA. Trimming removed 0 bases at V and 4 bases at J, with 15 bases between. The CDR3 sequence is 16 residues long. CDR3 protein: CASSLALVHRGYGYTF. CDR3 coding DNA: TGTGCCAGCAGCTTAGCGCTAGTCCATCGCGGCTATGGCTACACCTTC.

This clone showed up many times. The genes are TRBV15 and TRBJ2-4; D may be TRBD2 (5 bases). V was pared by 0 bases and J by 5 bases, with 11 bases between. The CDR3 is 15 amino acids. The germline CDR1 and CDR2 sequences are LNHNV and YYDKDF (reference sequence). The CDR3 loop reads CATSRELYGENIQYF. The CDR3 DNA follows: TGTGCCACCAGCAGAGAGCTATACGGGGAAAACATTCAGTACTTC.

The J gene is TRBJ2-7, the V gene TRBV28, with TRBD2 as a possible D gene (6 bases). Deletions cut 6 bases from V and 3 bases from J, with 6 bases between. This CDR3 is 11 amino acids long. Germline CDR1 MDHEN, CDR2 SYDVKM. The CDR3 reads CASRGGYEQYF. The CDR3 coding sequence is TGTGCCAGCAGGGGGGGCTACGAGCAGTACTTC.

This clone has more than one count but fewer than ten. The genes are TRBV10-3 and TRBJ2-1; the match to TRBD2 covers 10 bases. Germline V gives CDR1 ENHRY, CDR2 SYGVKD. V shed 5 bases and J 6 bases; nucleotides not matched to a gene: 4. The CDR3 runs to 14 residues. The CDR3 DNA reads TGTGCCATCAGTCTGAGCGGGGGGGCCAATGAGCAGTTCTTC. Amino acid sequence: CAISLSGGANEQFF.

This clone has just a few counts. The rearrangement uses TRBV6-5 and TRBJ1-6, with D perhaps TRBD1 (6 bases). V was pared by 6 bases and J by 4 bases, with 13 bases between. Looked up from germline, CDR1 is MNHEY and CDR2 is SVGAGI. The CDR3 contains 15 residues. The CDR3 nucleotides read TGTGCCAGCAGCCTTGGACAGCCTTATAATTCACCCCTCCACTTT. Its protein product is CASSLGQPYNSPLHF.

V gene TRBV7-6 combines with J gene TRBJ2-1, with D unclear. V was shortened by 0 bases and J by 6 bases, with 9 bases between the two germline ends. Germline assignment: CDR1 SGHVS and CDR2 FNYEAQ. The CDR3 has 14 amino acids. In nucleotides, the CDR3 is TGTGCCAGCAGCTTAGCGGCAAATGGCAATGAGCAGTTCTTC. Residues: CASSLAANGNEQFF.

Only a few counts were recorded for this clone. The chain has TRBV11-2 and TRBJ2-1; 10 positions match TRBD2. This CDR3 has 15 residues. With V trimmed by 3 bases and J by 10 bases, 9 bases remained unmatched. The germline V gene encodes CDR1 SGHAT and CDR2 FQNNGV. The DNA of the CDR3 is TGTGCCAGCAGCTTGACTTTAGCGGGGGGTGGAGAGCAGTTCTTC. This sequence encodes CASSLTLAGGGEQFF.

V and J are TRBV5-1 and TRBJ1-1; D perhaps matches TRBD1 (5 bases). The germline V and J ends were trimmed by 3 bases and 3 bases, with 9 bases remaining between them. The CDR3 totals 13 residues. Germline V gene sequence: CDR1 SGHRS, CDR2 YFSETQ. The CDR3 nucleotides are TGCGCCAGCAGCTCCCGGGGGGACACTGAAGCTTTCTTT. Its protein product is CASSSRGDTEAFF.

The V call is TRBV4-3, the J call TRBJ1-1; unclear D gene. V was shortened by 1 base and J by 1 base, with 7 bases between the two germline ends. The CDR3 runs 14 residues. Germline V CDR1 and CDR2: LGHNA, YSLEER. For the CDR3, the DNA is TGCGCCAGCAGCCAAGTTTCGGGGAACACTGAAGCTTTCTTT. Its protein is CASSQVSGNTEAFF.

V and J are TRBV7-2 and TRBJ2-3, with D unclear. Trimming removed 5 bases from V and 6 bases from J, with 9 bases in between. Germline CDR1 SGHTA, CDR2 FQGNSA. This CDR3 has 12 amino acids. The CDR3 reads CASSTRADTQYF. The CDR3 DNA sequence: TGTGCCAGCAGCACACGAGCCGATACGCAGTATTTT.

This clone has more than one count but fewer than ten. The chain is built from TRBV11-2 and TRBJ2-1, with TRBD1 matching 7 bases. The CDR3 runs to 16 residues. From germline, CDR1 is SGHAT and CDR2 FQNNGV. V lost 1 base and J lost 2; bases outside the gene matches: 5. The CDR3 spells CASSLGNTGAYNEQFF. As DNA, the CDR3 is TGTGCCAGCAGCTTAGGGAACACAGGGGCCTACAATGAGCAGTTCTTC.

The table lists this clone with a few counts. V usage is TRBV5-6 and J usage is TRBJ2-5; 8 bases match TRBD1. V lost 0 bases and J lost 5; bases outside the gene matches: 6. Germline-derived CDR1 and CDR2 are SGHDT and YYEEEE. The CDR3 covers 15 residues. The DNA for the CDR3 is TGTGCCAGCAGCTTGGGGCAGGGGGCGAGGGAGACCCAGTACTTC. It translates to CASSLGQGARETQYF.

CDR3 bases: TGTGCCAGCAGCCCCGGACCGGCCAAAAACATTCAGTACTTC. Protein product: CASSPGPAKNIQYF. The chain is built from TRBV5-6 and TRBJ2-4; D not resolved. From germline, CDR1 is SGHDT and CDR2 YYEEEE. V dropped 4 bases and J dropped 1 base, with 9 bases sitting between them. This CDR3 region has 14 residues.

This clone turned up a few times. The CDR3 sequence is CASRRTVGTGELFF. The CDR3 DNA reads as TGTGCCAGCAGACGGACAGTGGGGACCGGGGAGCTGTTTTTT. This chain joins TRBV7-7 and TRBJ2-2; tentative D call: TRBD1 (6 bases). Trimming took off 6 bases at V and 5 bases at J, with 13 bases between the two ends. In germline, CDR1 is SSHAT, CDR2 FNYEAQ (reference sequence). The CDR3 is 14 residues long.